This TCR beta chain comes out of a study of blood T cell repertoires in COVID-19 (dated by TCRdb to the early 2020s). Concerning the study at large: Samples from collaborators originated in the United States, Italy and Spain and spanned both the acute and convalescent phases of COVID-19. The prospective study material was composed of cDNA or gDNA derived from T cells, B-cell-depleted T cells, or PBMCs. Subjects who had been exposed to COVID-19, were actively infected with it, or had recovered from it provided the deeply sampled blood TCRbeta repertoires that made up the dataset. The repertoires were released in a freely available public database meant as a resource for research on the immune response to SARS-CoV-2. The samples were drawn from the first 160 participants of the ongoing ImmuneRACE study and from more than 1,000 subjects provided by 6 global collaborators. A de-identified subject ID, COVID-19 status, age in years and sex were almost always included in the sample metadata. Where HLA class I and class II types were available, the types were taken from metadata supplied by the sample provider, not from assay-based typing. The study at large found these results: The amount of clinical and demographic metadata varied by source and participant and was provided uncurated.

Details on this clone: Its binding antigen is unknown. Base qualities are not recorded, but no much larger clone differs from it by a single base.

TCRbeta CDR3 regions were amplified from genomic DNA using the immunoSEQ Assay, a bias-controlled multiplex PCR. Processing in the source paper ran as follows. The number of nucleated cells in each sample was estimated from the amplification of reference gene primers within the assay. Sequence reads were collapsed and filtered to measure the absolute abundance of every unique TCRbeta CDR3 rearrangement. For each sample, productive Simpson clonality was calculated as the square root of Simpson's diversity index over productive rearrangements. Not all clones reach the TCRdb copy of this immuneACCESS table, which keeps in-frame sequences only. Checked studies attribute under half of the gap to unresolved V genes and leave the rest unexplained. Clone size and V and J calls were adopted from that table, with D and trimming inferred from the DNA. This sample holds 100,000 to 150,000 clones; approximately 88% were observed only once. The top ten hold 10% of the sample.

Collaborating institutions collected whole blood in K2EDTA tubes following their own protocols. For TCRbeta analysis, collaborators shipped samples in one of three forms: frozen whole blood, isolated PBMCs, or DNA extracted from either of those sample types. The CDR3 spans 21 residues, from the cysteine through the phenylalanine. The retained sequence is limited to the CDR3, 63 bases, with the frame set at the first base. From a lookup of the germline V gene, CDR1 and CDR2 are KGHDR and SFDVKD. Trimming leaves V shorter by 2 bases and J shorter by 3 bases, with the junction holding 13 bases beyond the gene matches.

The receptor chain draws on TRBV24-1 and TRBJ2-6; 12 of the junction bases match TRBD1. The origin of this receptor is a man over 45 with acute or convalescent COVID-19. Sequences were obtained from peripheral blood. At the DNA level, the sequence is TGTGCCACCAGTGATTCACGATTACCGGGACAGGGGGCTTTTGGGGCCAACGTCCTGACTTTC. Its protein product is CATSDSRLPGQGAFGANVLTF.